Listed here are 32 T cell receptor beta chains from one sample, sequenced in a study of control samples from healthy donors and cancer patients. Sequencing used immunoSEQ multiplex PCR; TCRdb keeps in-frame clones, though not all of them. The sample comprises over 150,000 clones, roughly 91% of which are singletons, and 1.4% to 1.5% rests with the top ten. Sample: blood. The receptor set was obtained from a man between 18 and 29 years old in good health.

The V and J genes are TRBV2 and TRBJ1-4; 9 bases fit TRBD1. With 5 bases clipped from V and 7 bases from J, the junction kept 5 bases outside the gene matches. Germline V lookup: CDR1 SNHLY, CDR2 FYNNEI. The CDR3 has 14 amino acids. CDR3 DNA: TGTGCCAGCAGTTCCACAGGGGGCTCTGAAAAACTGTTTTTT. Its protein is CASSSTGGSEKLFF.

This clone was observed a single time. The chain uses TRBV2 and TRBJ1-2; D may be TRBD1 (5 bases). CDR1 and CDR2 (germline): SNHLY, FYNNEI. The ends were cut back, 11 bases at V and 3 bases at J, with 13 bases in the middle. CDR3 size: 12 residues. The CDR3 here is CASGGGYYGYTF. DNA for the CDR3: TGTGCCTCAGGCGGGGGGTACTATGGCTACACCTTC.

In DNA, the CDR3 is TGTGCCAGCAGCGTAGCTACGATGAGCGGGGGGAAGGGGGAGCTGTTTTTT. Translation gives CASSVATMSGGKGELFF. This rearrangement joins TRBV9 to TRBJ2-2; TRBD2 aligns across 9 bases. The CDR3 runs to 17 residues. Germline V CDR1 and CDR2: SGDLS, YYNGEE. The V gene end was trimmed by 0 bases and the J gene end by 8 bases; junction bases not matched to a gene: 11. The full variable domain, rest sourced from reference TRBV9 and TRBJ2-2, is DSGVTQTPKHLITATGQRVTLRCSPRSGDLSVYWYQQSLDQGLQFLIQYYNGEERAKGNILERFSAQQFPDLHSELNLSSLELGDSALYFCASSVATMSGGKGELFFGEGSRLTVL.

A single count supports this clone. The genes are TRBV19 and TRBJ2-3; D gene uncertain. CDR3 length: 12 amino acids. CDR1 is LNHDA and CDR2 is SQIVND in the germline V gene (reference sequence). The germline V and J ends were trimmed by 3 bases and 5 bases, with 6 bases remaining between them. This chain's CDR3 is CASSIPKDTQYF. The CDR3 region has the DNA TGTGCCAGTAGTATTCCGAAAGATACGCAGTATTTT.

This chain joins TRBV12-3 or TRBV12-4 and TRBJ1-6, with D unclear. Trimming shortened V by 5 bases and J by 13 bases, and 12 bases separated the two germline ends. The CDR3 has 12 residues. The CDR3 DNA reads TGTGCCAGCAGTCCGGGGTCGCCGCCCCTCCACTTT. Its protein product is CASSPGSPPLHF.

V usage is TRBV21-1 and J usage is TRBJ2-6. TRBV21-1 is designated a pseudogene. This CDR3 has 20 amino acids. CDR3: CASSNASSWHSFSGANVLTF. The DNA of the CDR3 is TGTGCCAGCAGCAATGCCTCGAGTTGGCATTCCTTCTCTGGGGCCAACGTCCTGACTTTC.

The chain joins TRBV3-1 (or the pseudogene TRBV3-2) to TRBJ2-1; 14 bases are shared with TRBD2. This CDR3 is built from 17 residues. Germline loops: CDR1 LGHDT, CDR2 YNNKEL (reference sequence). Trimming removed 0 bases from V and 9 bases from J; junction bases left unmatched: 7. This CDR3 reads CASSQDRLAGGRGEQFF. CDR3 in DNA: TGTGCCAGCAGCCAAGATAGACTAGCGGGGGGGCGCGGTGAGCAGTTCTTC.

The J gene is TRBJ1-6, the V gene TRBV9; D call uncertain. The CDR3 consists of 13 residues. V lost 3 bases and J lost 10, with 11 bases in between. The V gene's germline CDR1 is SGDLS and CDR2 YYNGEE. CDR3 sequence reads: CASSEGPRSPLHF. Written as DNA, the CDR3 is TGTGCCAGCAGCGAGGGTCCGCGGTCACCCCTCCACTTT.

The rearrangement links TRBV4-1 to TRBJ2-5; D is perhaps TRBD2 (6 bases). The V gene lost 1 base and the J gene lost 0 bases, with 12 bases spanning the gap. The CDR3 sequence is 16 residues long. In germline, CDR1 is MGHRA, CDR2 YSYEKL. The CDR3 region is CASSQALGDYQETQYF. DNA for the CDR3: TGCGCCAGCAGCCAAGCTCTGGGGGACTACCAAGAGACCCAGTACTTC.

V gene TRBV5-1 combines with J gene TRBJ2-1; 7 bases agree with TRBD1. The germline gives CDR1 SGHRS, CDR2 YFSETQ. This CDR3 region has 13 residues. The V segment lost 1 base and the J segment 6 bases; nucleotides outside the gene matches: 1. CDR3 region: CASSLRGLNEQFF. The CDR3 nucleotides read TGCGCCAGCAGCTTGAGGGGGCTCAATGAGCAGTTCTTC.

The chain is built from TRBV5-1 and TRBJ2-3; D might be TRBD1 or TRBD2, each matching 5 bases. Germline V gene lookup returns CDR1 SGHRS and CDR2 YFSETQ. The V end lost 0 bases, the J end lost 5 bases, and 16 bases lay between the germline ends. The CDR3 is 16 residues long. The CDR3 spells CASSLASARGEDTQYF. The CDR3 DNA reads TGCGCCAGCAGCTTGGCCTCGGCTAGGGGAGAAGATACGCAGTATTTT.

CDR3 bases: TGTGCCAGCAGTTTCAGCGGGATTGAAGCTTTCTTT. Translating it yields CASSFSGIEAFF. This chain joins TRBV12-3 or TRBV12-4 and TRBJ1-1; D is uncertain. This CDR3 contains 12 residues. With 3 bases removed from V and 7 bases from J, the gap between germline ends came to 9 bases.

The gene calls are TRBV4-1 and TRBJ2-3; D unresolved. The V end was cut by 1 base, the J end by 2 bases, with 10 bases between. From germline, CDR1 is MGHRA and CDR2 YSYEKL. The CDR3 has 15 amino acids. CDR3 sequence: CASSQGWLNTDTQYF. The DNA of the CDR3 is TGCGCCAGCAGCCAAGGTTGGCTGAACACAGATACGCAGTATTTT.

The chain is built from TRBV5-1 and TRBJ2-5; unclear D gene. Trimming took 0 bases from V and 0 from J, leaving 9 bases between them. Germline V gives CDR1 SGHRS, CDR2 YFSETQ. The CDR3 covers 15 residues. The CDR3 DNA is TGCGCCAGCAGCTTGGTAGGAGTAGACCAAGAGACCCAGTACTTC. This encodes CASSLVGVDQETQYF.

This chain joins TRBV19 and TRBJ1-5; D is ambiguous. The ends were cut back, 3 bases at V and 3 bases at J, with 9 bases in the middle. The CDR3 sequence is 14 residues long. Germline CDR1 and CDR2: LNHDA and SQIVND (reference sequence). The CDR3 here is CASSMVPVNQPQHF. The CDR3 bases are TGTGCCAGTAGTATGGTACCAGTCAATCAGCCCCAGCATTTT. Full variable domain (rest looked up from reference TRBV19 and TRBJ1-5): DGGITQSPKYLFRKEGQNVTLSCEQNLNHDAMYWYRQDPGQGLRLIYYSQIVNDFQKGDIAEGYSVSREKKESFPLTVTSAQKNPTAFYLCASSMVPVNQPQHFGDGTRLSIL.

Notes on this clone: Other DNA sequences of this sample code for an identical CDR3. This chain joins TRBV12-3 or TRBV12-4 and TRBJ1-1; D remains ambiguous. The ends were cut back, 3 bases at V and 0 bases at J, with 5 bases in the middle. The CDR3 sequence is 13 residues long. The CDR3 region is CASSFSVNTEAFF. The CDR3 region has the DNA TGTGCCAGCAGTTTCTCAGTGAACACTGAAGCTTTCTTT.

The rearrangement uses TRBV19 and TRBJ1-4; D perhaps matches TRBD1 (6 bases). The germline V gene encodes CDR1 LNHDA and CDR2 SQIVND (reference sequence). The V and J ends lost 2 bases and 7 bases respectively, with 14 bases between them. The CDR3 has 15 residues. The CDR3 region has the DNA TGTGCCAGTAGTATAACGGCTGGAGGGGGTGAAAAACTGTTTTTT. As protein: CASSITAGGGEKLFF.

CDR3 sequence reads: CAWIFKGGNTGELFF. The CDR3 DNA is TGTGCCTGGATTTTTAAGGGGGGAAACACCGGGGAGCTGTTTTTT. The J gene is TRBJ2-2, the V gene TRBV30, with D perhaps given as TRBD1 or TRBD2 (6 bases each). The length of the CDR3 is 15 residues. CDR1 and CDR2 from the germline V gene are GTSNPN and SVGIG (reference sequence). The V gene lost 4 bases and the J gene lost 2 bases, with 14 bases spanning the gap.

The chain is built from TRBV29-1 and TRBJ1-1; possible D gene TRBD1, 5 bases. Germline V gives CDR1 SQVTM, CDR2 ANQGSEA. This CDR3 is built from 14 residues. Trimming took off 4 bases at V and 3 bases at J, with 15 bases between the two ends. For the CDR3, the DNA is TGCAGCGTTGGAGGGGTAGAAGGGGACACTGAAGCTTTCTTT. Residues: CSVGGVEGDTEAFF.

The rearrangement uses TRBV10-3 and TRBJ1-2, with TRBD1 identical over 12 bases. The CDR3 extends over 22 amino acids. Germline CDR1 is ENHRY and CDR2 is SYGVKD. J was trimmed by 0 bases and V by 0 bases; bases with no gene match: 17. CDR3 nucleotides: TGTGCCATCAGTGAGTCGGGGGACAGGGGGCTCCTACAAGAGCATCCTAACTATGGCTACACCTTC. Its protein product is CAISESGDRGLLQEHPNYGYTF.

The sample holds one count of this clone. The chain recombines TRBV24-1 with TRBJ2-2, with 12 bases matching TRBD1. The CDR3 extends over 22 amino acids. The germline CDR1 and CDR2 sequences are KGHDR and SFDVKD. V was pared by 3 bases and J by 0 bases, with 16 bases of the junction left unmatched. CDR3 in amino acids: CATSDPSTGTGGDTTNTGELFF. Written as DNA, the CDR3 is TGTGCCACCAGTGATCCTTCTACCGGGACAGGGGGCGATACAACGAACACCGGGGAGCTGTTTTTT.

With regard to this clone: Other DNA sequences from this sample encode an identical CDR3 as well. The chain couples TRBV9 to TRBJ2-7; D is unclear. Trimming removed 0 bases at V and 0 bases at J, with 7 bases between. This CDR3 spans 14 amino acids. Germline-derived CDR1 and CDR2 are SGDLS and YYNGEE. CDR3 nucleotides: TGTGCCAGCAGCGTAGGTGGAAGCTCCTACGAGCAGTACTTC. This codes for CASSVGGSSYEQYF. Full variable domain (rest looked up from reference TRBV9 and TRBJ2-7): DSGVTQTPKHLITATGQRVTLRCSPRSGDLSVYWYQQSLDQGLQFLIQYYNGEERAKGNILERFSAQQFPDLHSELNLSSLELGDSALYFCASSVGGSSYEQYFGPGTRLTVT.

The CDR3 DNA follows: TGTGCCAGCAGTGAAGCCCGAAGAAACACCATATATTTT. It is translated as CASSEARRNTIYF. This chain links TRBV2 with TRBJ1-3; D ambiguous. V gave up 0 bases and J gave up 5 bases, with 5 bases separating them. Germline-derived CDR1 and CDR2 are SNHLY and FYNNEI. The CDR3 contains 13 residues.

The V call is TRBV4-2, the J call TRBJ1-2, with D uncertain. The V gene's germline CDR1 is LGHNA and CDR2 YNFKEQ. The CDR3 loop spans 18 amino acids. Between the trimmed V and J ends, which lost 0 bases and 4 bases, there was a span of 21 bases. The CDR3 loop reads CASSQDIGGMKDTYGYTF. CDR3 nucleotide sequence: TGTGCCAGCAGCCAAGATATAGGCGGGATGAAGGATACCTATGGCTACACCTTC.

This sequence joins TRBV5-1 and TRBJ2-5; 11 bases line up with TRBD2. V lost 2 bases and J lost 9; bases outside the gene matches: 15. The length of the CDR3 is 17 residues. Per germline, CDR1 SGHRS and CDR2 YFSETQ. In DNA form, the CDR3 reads TGCGCCAGCAGCTTCGCTCCGGGACTAGCGGCCGGGGGGGCCCAGTACTTC. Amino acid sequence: CASSFAPGLAAGGAQYF.

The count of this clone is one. The DNA for the CDR3 is TGTGCCAGTAGAAAAGGACAGGGTTTTAACGAAAAACTGTTTTTT. Translation gives CASRKGQGFNEKLFF. The V and J genes are TRBV19 and TRBJ1-4, with 8 nucleotides matching TRBD1. Per germline, CDR1 LNHDA and CDR2 SQIVND (reference sequence). With V trimmed by 6 bases and J by 8 bases, 11 bases remained unmatched. The CDR3 is made up of 15 amino acids. Drawing the rest from reference TRBV19 and TRBJ1-4, the complete variable domain is DGGITQSPKYLFRKEGQNVTLSCEQNLNHDAMYWYRQDPGQGLRLIYYSQIVNDFQKGDIAEGYSVSREKKESFPLTVTSAQKNPTAFYLCASRKGQGFNEKLFFGSGTQLSVL.

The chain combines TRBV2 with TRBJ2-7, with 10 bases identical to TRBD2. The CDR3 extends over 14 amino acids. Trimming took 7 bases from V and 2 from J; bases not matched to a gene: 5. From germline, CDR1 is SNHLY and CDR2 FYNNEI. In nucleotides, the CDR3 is TGTGCCAGCAACGAGCGGGGGGGCCCCTACGAGCAGTACTTC. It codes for CASNERGGPYEQYF.

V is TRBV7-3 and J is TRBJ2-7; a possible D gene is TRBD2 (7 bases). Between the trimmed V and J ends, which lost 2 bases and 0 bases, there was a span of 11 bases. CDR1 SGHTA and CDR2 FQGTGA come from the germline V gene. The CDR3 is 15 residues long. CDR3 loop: CASSLEAGASYEQYF. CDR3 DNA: TGTGCCAGCAGCTTAGAGGCGGGGGCCTCCTACGAGCAGTACTTC.

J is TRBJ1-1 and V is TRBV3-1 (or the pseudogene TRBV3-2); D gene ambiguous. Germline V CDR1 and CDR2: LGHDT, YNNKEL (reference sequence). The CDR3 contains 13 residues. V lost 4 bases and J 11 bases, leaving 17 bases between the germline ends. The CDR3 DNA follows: TGTGCCAGCAGCCCCAACATGGGAGCTCGGGCTTTCTTT. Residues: CASSPNMGARAFF.

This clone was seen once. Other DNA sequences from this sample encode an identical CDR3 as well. In nucleotides, the CDR3 is TGTGCCAGCAGTGTGACAGGGGGGACCGAAGCTTTCTTT. It is translated as CASSVTGGTEAFF. This chain joins TRBV25-1 and TRBJ1-1; 9 bases are shared with TRBD1. The J segment lost 8 bases and the V segment lost 4 bases, leaving 5 bases of the junction unmatched. This CDR3 has 13 amino acids. CDR1 is MGHDK and CDR2 is SYGVNS in the germline V gene.

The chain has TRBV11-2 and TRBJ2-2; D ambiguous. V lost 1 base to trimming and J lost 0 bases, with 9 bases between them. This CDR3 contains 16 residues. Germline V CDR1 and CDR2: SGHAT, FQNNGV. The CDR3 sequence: CASSLVGQTNTGELFF. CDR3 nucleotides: TGTGCCAGCAGCTTAGTAGGTCAGACGAACACCGGGGAGCTGTTTTTT.

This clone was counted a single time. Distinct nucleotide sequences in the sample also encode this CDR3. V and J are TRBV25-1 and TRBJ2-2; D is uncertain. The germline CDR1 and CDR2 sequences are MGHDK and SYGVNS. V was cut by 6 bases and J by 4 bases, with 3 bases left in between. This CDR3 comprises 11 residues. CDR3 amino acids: CASSLTGELFF. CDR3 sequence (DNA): TGTGCCAGCAGCCTCACCGGGGAGCTGTTTTTT.